This entry is about one T cell receptor (beta chain). The table lists this clone with a few counts. The antigen it recognizes is unknown. The input lacks base qualities; no much larger clone sits a single base away. Genomic DNA was extracted from sorted cells for sequencing of the TCRbeta CDR3 region. TCRbeta CDR3 regions were sequenced using the immunoSEQ Assay. As stored in TCRdb, this immuneACCESS dataset retains in-frame rearrangements with V and J assigned. A fraction of the clones does not appear; measured against another copy, unresolved V genes explain less than half of the discrepancy, and the remainder lacks a known reason. The sample table shows fewer than 35,000 clones, and roughly 89% are seen once. The ten most abundant clones make up approximately 0.9% of the sample. Patients with a history of autoimmune disease or receiving systemic immunosuppression were excluded from the trial. In every dose cohort, peripheral blood was drawn for TCR sequencing at baseline, cycle 4 day 1, and cycle 7 day 1. The samples were drawn from a first-in-human, open-label, multicenter phase I dose-escalation trial of ivuxolimab. Adults with locally advanced or metastatic melanoma, renal cell carcinoma, hepatocellular carcinoma or head and neck squamous cell carcinoma were enrolled in the trial. Before TCR sequencing, CD4+ T cells and CD8+ T cells from peripheral blood were sorted into separate populations.

The sample originates from a study of OX40 agonist ivuxolimab in advanced cancers. About the investigation overall: The costimulatory receptor OX40 (CD134) was targeted by ivuxolimab, a fully human IgG2 agonistic monoclonal antibody. Prior anti-PD-1, anti-PD-L1 or anti-CTLA-4 therapy was permitted, and checkpoint inhibitors had been received by about 37% of dose-escalation patients. Partial responses occurred in three dose-escalation patients: two with cutaneous melanoma and one with hepatocellular carcinoma. A male proportion of roughly 80% and a mean age of roughly 58 years, ranging from roughly 20 to 80, were recorded for the dose-escalation cohort. The purpose of peripheral TCRbeta sequencing was to test whether ivuxolimab changed TCR sequence diversity and led to clonal T-cell expansion. Intravenous ivuxolimab was administered to patients every 2 weeks at six dose levels: 0.01, 0.1, 0.3, 1.5, 3 and 10 mg/kg. Of the 50 or so patients in dose escalation, 19 had hepatocellular carcinoma, approximately 15 had melanoma, 9 had renal cell carcinoma and 9 had head and neck cancer. The paper reports the monotherapy dose-escalation portion (N = 52 patients) of the phase I ivuxolimab trial.

Paper-wide results and their limitations: The antigen specificity of the peripheral T cells that underwent clonal expansion was not determined. Low levels of normalized T-cell clonal expansion were also seen in some patients who did not respond. After ivuxolimab, more expanded clones were found on average in CD8+ T cells than in CD4+ T cells. At doses from 0.1 to 3.0 mg/kg, clonal expansion was seen in both CD4+ and CD8+ blood T cells between baseline and week 6. In the 0.1-3.0 mg/kg groups, partial responders were among the patients with the lowest normalized peripheral clonal expansion, particularly in CD8+ T cells.

From the cysteine through the phenylalanine, the CDR3 covers 16 amino acids. The read is trimmed to its CDR3 DNA, 48 bases read in frame from base 1. CDR1 and CDR2 (LGHNA, YSLEER) derive from the germline V gene. Trimming at the junction amounts to 0 bases on V and 0 bases on J, and the germline ends lie 8 bases apart. Material: CD4+ or CD8+ T cells sorted from blood, obtained in a trial of the OX40 agonist ivuxolimab. The sequence came from an adult with an advanced solid tumor such as melanoma, head and neck, liver or kidney cancer. The chain is assembled from TRBV4-3 and TRBJ2-2; there is no confident call for the D gene. The nucleotides read TGCGCCAGCAGCCAAGATACCGCTGCGAACACCGGGGAGCTGTTTTTT. This gives the protein CASSQDTAANTGELFF.